These T cell receptor beta chains were read from a single sample in a study of shared T cell receptors in the human thymus. Measured with immunoSEQ multiplex PCR; TCRdb has only the in-frame clones, and not every one. The sample includes around 730,000 clones, 80% to 90% of them seen just once. The sample also formed part of further work on human thymus T cells.

The specimen was thymocytes. Receptor source: a girl under three years old with a congenital heart defect. The CDR3 runs from the conserved cysteine through the conserved F or W. D genes are given only for firm matches. The size of a clone is reported for some rows only, either as once, few or many, or as a class for expanded clones.

j_call: TRBJ1-6; cdr3_length: 14; clone_size: .; v_call: TRBV6-1; d_call: TRBD1; cdr3_aa: CATKGDRAGSPLHF; cdr3_nt: TGTGCCACAAAGGGAGACAGGGCAGGATCACCCCTCCACTTT
j_call: TRBJ2-5; cdr3_length: 15; clone_size: once; v_call: TRBV4-1; d_call: .; cdr3_aa: CASSPGRFGQETQYF; cdr3_nt: TGCGCCAGCAGCCCCGGAAGATTCGGGCAAGAGACCCAGTACTTC
j_call: TRBJ2-1; cdr3_length: 12; clone_size: .; v_call: TRBV18; d_call: .; cdr3_aa: CASSISGNEQFF; cdr3_nt: TGTGCCAGCTCAATCTCCGGCAATGAGCAGTTCTTC
j_call: TRBJ1-3; cdr3_length: 16; clone_size: .; v_call: TRBV4-1; d_call: .; cdr3_aa: CASSQDRRSSGNTIYF; cdr3_nt: TGCGCCAGCAGCCAAGATCGGAGGAGCTCTGGAAACACCATATATTTT
j_call: TRBJ1-1; cdr3_length: 14; clone_size: .; v_call: TRBV6-1; d_call: TRBD1; cdr3_aa: CASSNRQGNTEAFF; cdr3_nt: TGTGCCAGCAGCAATCGACAGGGGAACACTGAAGCTTTCTTT
j_call: TRBJ1-1; cdr3_length: 18; clone_size: .; v_call: TRBV7-2; d_call: TRBD1; cdr3_aa: CASSSRDRGPTTNTEAFF; cdr3_nt: TGTGCCAGCAGCTCGAGGGACAGGGGGCCAACGACGAACACTGAAGCTTTCTTT
j_call: TRBJ1-2; cdr3_length: 14; clone_size: .; v_call: TRBV11-2; d_call: TRBD1; cdr3_aa: CASSCRDRDYGYTF; cdr3_nt: TGTGCCAGCAGCTGCCGGGACAGGGACTATGGCTACACCTTC
j_call: TRBJ1-1; cdr3_length: 15; clone_size: .; v_call: TRBV5-1; d_call: TRBD1; cdr3_aa: CASSGTGGRDTEAFF; cdr3_nt: TGCGCCAGCAGCGGGACAGGGGGCCGGGACACTGAAGCTTTCTTT
j_call: TRBJ2-7; cdr3_length: 12; clone_size: .; v_call: TRBV6-5; d_call: .; cdr3_aa: CASRDREDEQYF; cdr3_nt: TGTGCCAGTAGGGATAGGGAGGACGAGCAGTACTTC
j_call: TRBJ1-2; cdr3_length: 17; clone_size: .; v_call: TRBV4-3; d_call: TRBD1; cdr3_aa: CASSQYRTGYVVDGYTF; cdr3_nt: TGCGCCAGCAGCCAATATCGGACAGGGTATGTGGTTGATGGCTACACCTTC
j_call: TRBJ1-2; cdr3_length: 13; clone_size: once; v_call: TRBV10-3; d_call: .; cdr3_aa: CATAGEWGYGYTF; cdr3_nt: TGTGCCACAGCGGGGGAATGGGGCTATGGCTACACCTTC
j_call: TRBJ2-4; cdr3_length: 19; clone_size: .; v_call: TRBV7-2; d_call: .; cdr3_aa: CASSFNALIRTDLKNIQYF; cdr3_nt: TGTGCCAGCAGCTTCAACGCTTTAATAAGGACAGACCTCAAAAACATTCAGTACTTC
j_call: TRBJ1-5; cdr3_length: 18; clone_size: .; v_call: TRBV7-6; d_call: .; cdr3_aa: CASSLEEDVRRGNQPQHF; cdr3_nt: TGTGCCAGCAGCTTAGAGGAGGATGTGCGGCGGGGCAATCAGCCCCAGCATTTT
j_call: TRBJ2-5; cdr3_length: 14; clone_size: few; v_call: TRBV6-5; d_call: .; cdr3_aa: CASGGQRRGETQYF; cdr3_nt: TGTGCCAGCGGAGGACAGCGAAGGGGAGAGACCCAGTACTTC
j_call: TRBJ1-1; cdr3_length: 18; clone_size: .; v_call: TRBV5-1; d_call: .; cdr3_aa: CASSLAPSNLVRGTEAFF; cdr3_nt: TGCGCCAGCAGCTTGGCCCCCTCCAACTTAGTAAGAGGCACTGAAGCTTTCTTT
j_call: TRBJ1-2; cdr3_length: 17; clone_size: .; v_call: TRBV21-1; d_call: .; cdr3_aa: CASSRRYSGTGTNGYTF; cdr3_nt: TGTGCCAGCAGCAGAAGATACTCCGGGACAGGGACAAATGGCTACACCTTC
j_call: TRBJ1-6; cdr3_length: 19; clone_size: once; v_call: TRBV6-1; d_call: .; cdr3_aa: CASSEFPQGFADYNSPLHF; cdr3_nt: TGTGCCAGCAGTGAATTCCCCCAGGGGTTCGCGGACTATAATTCACCCCTCCACTTT
j_call: TRBJ1-1; cdr3_length: 19; clone_size: .; v_call: TRBV27; d_call: TRBD1; cdr3_aa: CASSLAETGGFSRGTEAFF; cdr3_nt: TGTGCCAGCAGTTTAGCTGAGACAGGGGGCTTCAGTAGAGGGACTGAAGCTTTCTTT
j_call: TRBJ2-7; cdr3_length: 16; clone_size: .; v_call: TRBV15; d_call: TRBD1; cdr3_aa: CATSRDLWDRAYEQYF; cdr3_nt: TGTGCCACCAGCAGAGATCTCTGGGACAGAGCCTACGAGCAGTACTTC
j_call: TRBJ2-7; cdr3_length: 15; clone_size: .; v_call: TRBV14; d_call: .; cdr3_aa: CASSTRPDSFHEQYF; cdr3_nt: TGTGCCAGCAGCACAAGACCCGACAGTTTCCACGAGCAGTACTTC
j_call: TRBJ2-1; cdr3_length: 11; clone_size: .; v_call: TRBV10-3; d_call: .; cdr3_aa: CAISGMNEQFF; cdr3_nt: TGTGCCATCAGTGGTATGAATGAGCAGTTCTTC
j_call: TRBJ2-3; cdr3_length: 18; clone_size: .; v_call: TRBV15; d_call: TRBD2; cdr3_aa: CATSRESPGGAFLHTQYF; cdr3_nt: TGTGCCACCAGCAGAGAAAGCCCCGGGGGGGCTTTCTTGCATACGCAGTATTTT
j_call: TRBJ1-1; cdr3_length: 13; clone_size: .; v_call: TRBV7-6; d_call: TRBD1; cdr3_aa: CASSLGQGTEAFF; cdr3_nt: TGTGCCAGCAGCCTGGGACAGGGCACTGAAGCTTTCTTT
j_call: TRBJ1-2; cdr3_length: 14; clone_size: .; v_call: TRBV11-2; d_call: .; cdr3_aa: CASSLRGANYGYTF; cdr3_nt: TGTGCCAGCAGCTTACGGGGAGCTAACTATGGCTACACCTTC
j_call: TRBJ1-3; cdr3_length: 18; clone_size: .; v_call: TRBV7-2; d_call: .; cdr3_aa: CASSGSREGVNSGNTIYF; cdr3_nt: TGTGCCAGCAGCGGATCTCGGGAGGGGGTCAACTCTGGAAACACCATATATTTT
j_call: TRBJ1-4; cdr3_length: 15; clone_size: few; v_call: TRBV27; d_call: TRBD1; cdr3_aa: CASSPTGAPAEKLFF; cdr3_nt: TGTGCCAGCAGTCCGACAGGGGCTCCCGCTGAAAAACTGTTTTTT
j_call: TRBJ1-1; cdr3_length: 14; clone_size: .; v_call: TRBV29-1; d_call: .; cdr3_aa: CSVESGRVGTEAFF; cdr3_nt: TGCAGCGTTGAATCCGGCAGGGTAGGGACTGAAGCTTTCTTT
j_call: TRBJ1-1; cdr3_length: 14; clone_size: .; v_call: TRBV2; d_call: .; cdr3_aa: CASSYRGWATEASF; cdr3_nt: TGTGCCAGCAGTTACCGGGGTTGGGCCACTGAAGCTTCCTTT
j_call: TRBJ2-7; cdr3_length: 16; clone_size: .; v_call: TRBV15; d_call: TRBD1; cdr3_aa: CATSRLLTGDPGEQYF; cdr3_nt: TGTGCCACCAGCAGACTGCTTACAGGGGACCCGGGAGAGCAGTACTTC
j_call: TRBJ1-2; cdr3_length: 13; clone_size: .; v_call: TRBV5-1; d_call: .; cdr3_aa: CASSLSGGEGYTF; cdr3_nt: TGCGCCAGCAGCTTGAGTGGAGGGGAAGGCTACACCTTC
j_call: TRBJ2-2; cdr3_length: 19; clone_size: .; v_call: TRBV5-6; d_call: TRBD2; cdr3_aa: CASSLEGTSGEANTGELFF; cdr3_nt: TGTGCCAGCAGCTTGGAGGGGACTAGCGGGGAGGCGAACACCGGGGAGCTGTTTTTT